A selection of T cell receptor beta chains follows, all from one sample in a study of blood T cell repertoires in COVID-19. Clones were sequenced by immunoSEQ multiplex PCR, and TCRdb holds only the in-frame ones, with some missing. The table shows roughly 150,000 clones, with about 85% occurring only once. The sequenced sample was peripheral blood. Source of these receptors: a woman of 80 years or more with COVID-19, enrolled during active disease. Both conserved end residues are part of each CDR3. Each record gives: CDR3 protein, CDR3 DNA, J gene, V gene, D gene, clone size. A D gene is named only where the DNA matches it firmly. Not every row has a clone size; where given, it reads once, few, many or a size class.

CDR3aa: CASSIGGQWGNQPQHF
CDR3nt: TGTGCCAGTAGTATAGGGGGACAGTGGGGCAATCAGCCCCAGCATTTT
j_gene: TRBJ1-5
v_gene: TRBV19
d_gene: TRBD1
abundance: few

CDR3aa: CASSPGEGIGAFF
CDR3nt: TGTGCCAGCTCACCAGGGGAGGGAATAGGAGCTTTCTTT
j_gene: TRBJ1-1
v_gene: TRBV18
d_gene: .
abundance: .

CDR3aa: CASSDWGQSETQYF
CDR3nt: TGTGCCAGCAGTGATTGGGGACAGAGTGAGACCCAGTACTTC
j_gene: TRBJ2-5
v_gene: TRBV6-1
d_gene: TRBD1
abundance: .

CDR3aa: CASSRGQGKTTNEKLFF
CDR3nt: TGTGCCAGTAGTAGGGGACAGGGAAAGACAACTAATGAAAAACTGTTTTTT
j_gene: TRBJ1-4
v_gene: TRBV19
d_gene: TRBD1
abundance: .

CDR3aa: CASSLGRGAKDTQYF
CDR3nt: TGTGCCAGCAGCTTAGGCCGGGGGGCAAAAGATACGCAGTATTTT
j_gene: TRBJ2-3
v_gene: TRBV11-2
d_gene: .
abundance: .

CDR3aa: CATLSYEQYF
CDR3nt: TGTGCCACCTTGTCCTACGAGCAGTACTTC
j_gene: TRBJ2-7
v_gene: TRBV28
d_gene: .
abundance: .

CDR3aa: CASSYSNSPAIGYTF
CDR3nt: TGTGCCAGCAGTTACTCTAACAGCCCCGCCATCGGCTACACCTTC
j_gene: TRBJ1-2
v_gene: TRBV6-6
d_gene: .
abundance: .

CDR3aa: CASSPGREFQPQHF
CDR3nt: TGTGCCAGCAGTCCCGGACGGGAGTTTCAGCCCCAGCATTTT
j_gene: TRBJ1-5
v_gene: TRBV6-5
d_gene: .
abundance: .

CDR3aa: CASLDRAADTQYF
CDR3nt: TGTGCCAGCCTAGACAGGGCTGCAGATACGCAGTATTTT
j_gene: TRBJ2-3
v_gene: TRBV6-5
d_gene: TRBD1
abundance: once

CDR3aa: CASSQGRDNLRGYTF
CDR3nt: TGTGCCAGCAGCCAAGGACGGGACAACCTAAGAGGCTACACCTTC
j_gene: TRBJ1-2
v_gene: TRBV3-1/TRBV3-2
d_gene: .
abundance: .

CDR3aa: CASSLFSGGDDTQYF
CDR3nt: TGTGCCAGCAGCTTATTTAGCGGGGGGGACGATACGCAGTATTTT
j_gene: TRBJ2-3
v_gene: TRBV5-5
d_gene: TRBD2
abundance: .

CDR3aa: CASSKQGTYYEQYF
CDR3nt: TGTGCCAGTAGTAAACAGGGGACTTACTACGAGCAGTACTTC
j_gene: TRBJ2-7
v_gene: TRBV19
d_gene: .
abundance: .

CDR3aa: CASSLSDSEKLFF
CDR3nt: TGTGCCAGCAGTTTATCCGACTCTGAAAAACTGTTTTTT
j_gene: TRBJ1-4
v_gene: TRBV28
d_gene: .
abundance: .

CDR3aa: CASSANSGAGELFF
CDR3nt: TGTGCCAGCAGCGCTAATTCTGGAGCCGGGGAGCTGTTTTTT
j_gene: TRBJ2-2
v_gene: TRBV9
d_gene: .
abundance: few

CDR3aa: CASSPSPPWEQYF
CDR3nt: TGTGCCAGCAGCCCTAGCCCTCCGTGGGAGCAGTACTTC
j_gene: TRBJ2-7
v_gene: TRBV7-9
d_gene: .
abundance: .

CDR3aa: CASSPPSLDEQFF
CDR3nt: TGTGCCAGCTCACCCCCTAGCTTAGATGAGCAGTTCTTC
j_gene: TRBJ2-1
v_gene: TRBV18
d_gene: .
abundance: .

CDR3aa: CASSLDRVSTEAFF
CDR3nt: TGTGCCAGCAGCTTGGACAGAGTCAGCACTGAAGCTTTCTTT
j_gene: TRBJ1-1
v_gene: TRBV7-9
d_gene: .
abundance: once

CDR3aa: CASSLGQLSNQPQHF
CDR3nt: TGTGCCAGCAGCTTGGGACAGCTAAGCAATCAGCCCCAGCATTTT
j_gene: TRBJ1-5
v_gene: TRBV5-8
d_gene: .
abundance: .

CDR3aa: CASRPGLAAPGGEQYF
CDR3nt: TGTGCCAGCAGGCCGGGACTAGCGGCACCGGGGGGGGAGCAGTACTTC
j_gene: TRBJ2-7
v_gene: TRBV2
d_gene: TRBD2
abundance: .

CDR3aa: CASSRTEYSPLHF
CDR3nt: TGTGCCAGCTCCCGGACTGAATATTCACCCCTCCACTTT
j_gene: TRBJ1-6
v_gene: TRBV27
d_gene: .
abundance: once

CDR3aa: CASSLDQGVGGYTF
CDR3nt: TGTGCCAGCAGCTTGGACCAGGGGGTGGGTGGCTACACCTTC
j_gene: TRBJ1-2
v_gene: TRBV5-4
d_gene: TRBD1
abundance: .

CDR3aa: CASSLAASSHNEQFF
CDR3nt: TGCGCCAGCAGCTTGGCCGCTAGCTCCCACAATGAGCAGTTCTTC
j_gene: TRBJ2-1
v_gene: TRBV5-1
d_gene: .
abundance: .

CDR3aa: CASSSMEITYGYTF
CDR3nt: TGTGCCAGCAGCTCTATGGAGATCACCTATGGCTACACCTTC
j_gene: TRBJ1-2
v_gene: TRBV9
d_gene: .
abundance: .

CDR3aa: CSASRLAHIQEQFF
CDR3nt: TGCAGTGCTAGTCGCCTAGCCCATATACAGGAGCAGTTCTTC
j_gene: TRBJ2-1
v_gene: TRBV20-1
d_gene: .
abundance: few

CDR3aa: CASSDDRARARKSSYNSPLHF
CDR3nt: TGTGCCAGCAGCGATGACAGGGCCCGGGCCCGTAAAAGCTCCTATAATTCACCCCTCCACTTT
j_gene: TRBJ1-6
v_gene: TRBV6-6
d_gene: TRBD1
abundance: .

CDR3aa: CASLGARDTGELFF
CDR3nt: TGTGCCAGCCTGGGGGCCAGGGACACCGGGGAGCTGTTTTTT
j_gene: TRBJ2-2
v_gene: TRBV28
d_gene: .
abundance: .

CDR3aa: CASSLAGAISSYEQYF
CDR3nt: TGTGCCAGCAGCTTGGCAGGGGCGATAAGCTCCTACGAGCAGTACTTC
j_gene: TRBJ2-7
v_gene: TRBV5-4
d_gene: .
abundance: few

CDR3aa: CASRDRFSEAFF
CDR3nt: TGTGCCAGCAGGGACAGGTTTAGTGAAGCTTTCTTT
j_gene: TRBJ1-1
v_gene: TRBV2
d_gene: TRBD1
abundance: .

CDR3aa: CASSFPGGQGMSEQYF
CDR3nt: TGTGCCAGCAGCTTTCCGGGGGGACAGGGCATGTCCGAGCAGTACTTC
j_gene: TRBJ2-7
v_gene: TRBV5-4
d_gene: TRBD1
abundance: .

CDR3aa: CASSYRGAIEAFF
CDR3nt: TGTGCCAGCAGTTACAGGGGAGCGATTGAAGCTTTCTTT
j_gene: TRBJ1-1
v_gene: TRBV12-3/TRBV12-4
d_gene: TRBD1
abundance: .

CDR3aa: CSARGAGGELFF
CDR3nt: TGCAGCGCCCGGGGTGCGGGCGGGGAGCTGTTTTTT
j_gene: TRBJ2-2
v_gene: TRBV29-1
d_gene: .
abundance: .